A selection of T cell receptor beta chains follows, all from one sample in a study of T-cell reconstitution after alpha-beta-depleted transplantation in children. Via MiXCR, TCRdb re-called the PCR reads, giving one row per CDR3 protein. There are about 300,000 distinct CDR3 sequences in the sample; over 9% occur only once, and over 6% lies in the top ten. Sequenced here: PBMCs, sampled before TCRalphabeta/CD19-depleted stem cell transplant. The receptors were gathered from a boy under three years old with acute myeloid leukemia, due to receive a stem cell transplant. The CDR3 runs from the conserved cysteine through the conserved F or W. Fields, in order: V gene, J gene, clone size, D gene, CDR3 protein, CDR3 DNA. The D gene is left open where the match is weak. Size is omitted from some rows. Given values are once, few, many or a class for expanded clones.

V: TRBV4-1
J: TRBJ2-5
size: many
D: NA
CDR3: CASSPPRRETQYF
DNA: TGCGCCAGCAGCCCCCCGCGGCGGGAGACCCAGTACTTC

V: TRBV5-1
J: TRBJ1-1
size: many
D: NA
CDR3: CASSLGAEAFF
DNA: TGTGCCAGCAGCTTGGGTGCTGAAGCTTTCTTT

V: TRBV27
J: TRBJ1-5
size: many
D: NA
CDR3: CASRSRTSSNQPQHF
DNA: TGTGCCAGCAGAAGTAGGACCTCTAGCAATCAGCCCCAGCATTTT

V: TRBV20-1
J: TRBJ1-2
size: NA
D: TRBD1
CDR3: CSARAPGQGIYGYTF
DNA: TGCAGTGCTAGAGCTCCGGGACAGGGCATCTATGGCTACACCTTC

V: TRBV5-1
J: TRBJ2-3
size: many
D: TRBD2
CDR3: CASSLGSGGSDTDTQYF
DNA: TGCGCCAGCAGCTTGGGCTCCGGGGGGTCGGACACAGATACGCAGTATTTT

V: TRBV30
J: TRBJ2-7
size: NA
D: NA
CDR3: CASQGGTYEQYF
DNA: TGTGCCTCTCAAGGGGGTACCTACGAGCAGTACTTC

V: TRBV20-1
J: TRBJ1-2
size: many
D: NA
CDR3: CSARVMGIYGYTF
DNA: TGCAGTGCTAGAGTGATGGGAATCTATGGCTACACCTTC

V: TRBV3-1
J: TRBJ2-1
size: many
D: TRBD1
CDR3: CASSQDRVTYNEQFF
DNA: TGTGCCAGCAGCCAGGACAGGGTCACCTACAATGAGCAGTTCTTC

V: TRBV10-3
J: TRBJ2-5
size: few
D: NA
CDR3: CAISEGRGQETQYF
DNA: TGTGCCATCAGTGAGGGGCGGGGCCAAGAGACCCAGTACTTC

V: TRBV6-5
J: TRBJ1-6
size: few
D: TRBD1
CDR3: CASSSYRDRGHSPLHF
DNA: TGTGCCAGCAGTTCGTACCGGGACAGGGGGCATTCACCCCTCCACTTT

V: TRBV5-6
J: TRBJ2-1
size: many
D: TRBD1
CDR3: CASSQTGGGYNEQFF
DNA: TGTGCCAGCAGCCAGACAGGGGGCGGCTACAATGAGCAGTTCTTC

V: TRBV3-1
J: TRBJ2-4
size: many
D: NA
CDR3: CASSRRDGPWGNIQYF
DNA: TGTGCCAGCAGCCGCCGGGACGGCCCCTGGGGAAACATTCAGTACTTC

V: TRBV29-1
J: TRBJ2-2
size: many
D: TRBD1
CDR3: CSVEDRGTGVSGELFF
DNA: TGCAGCGTTGAAGATCGGGGGACAGGCGTATCCGGGGAGCTGTTTTTT

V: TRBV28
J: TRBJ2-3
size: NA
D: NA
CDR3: CASSLSRQRPGDTQSF
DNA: TGTGCCAGCAGTTTATCACGGCAGCGCCCGGGAGATACGCAGTCTTTT

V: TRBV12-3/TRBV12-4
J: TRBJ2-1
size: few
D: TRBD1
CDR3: CASRVGVGTGILNEQFF
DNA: TGTGCCAGCAGGGTAGGAGTGGGGACAGGGATTTTGAATGAGCAGTTCTTC

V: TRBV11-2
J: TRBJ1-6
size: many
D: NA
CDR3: CASSIINSPLHF
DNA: TGTGCCAGCAGTATAATCAATTCACCCCTCCACTTT

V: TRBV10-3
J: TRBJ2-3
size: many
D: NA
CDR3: CAIREAGGPDTQYF
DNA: TGTGCCATCCGGGAGGCAGGGGGCCCAGATACGCAGTATTTT

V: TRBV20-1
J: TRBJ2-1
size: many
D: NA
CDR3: CSARDLIGGTYNEQFF
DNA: TGCAGTGCTAGAGATCTAATAGGGGGAACCTACAATGAGCAGTTCTTC

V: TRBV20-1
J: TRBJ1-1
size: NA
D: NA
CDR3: CSALPTYTEAFF
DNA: TGCAGTGCTCTACCGACTTACACTGAAGCTTTCTTT

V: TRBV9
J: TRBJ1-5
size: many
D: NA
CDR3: CASSVGGTSNQPQHF
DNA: TGTGCCAGCAGCGTAGGGGGGACGAGCAATCAGCCCCAGCATTTT

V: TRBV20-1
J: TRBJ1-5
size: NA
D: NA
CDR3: CSAGQESQHF
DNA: TGCAGTGCCGGGCAAGAGTCCCAGCATTTT

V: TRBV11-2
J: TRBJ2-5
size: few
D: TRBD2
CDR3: CASSLGAGGEETQYF
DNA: TGTGCCAGCAGCTTAGGGGCGGGGGGAGAAGAGACCCAGTACTTC

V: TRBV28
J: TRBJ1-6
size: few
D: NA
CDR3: CASSPPSYNSPLHF
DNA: TGTGCCAGCAGCCCACCCTCCTATAATTCACCCCTCCACTTT

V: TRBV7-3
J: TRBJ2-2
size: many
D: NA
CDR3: CASSFRVPGELFF
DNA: TGTGCCAGCAGCTTCAGGGTTCCCGGGGAGCTGTTTTTT

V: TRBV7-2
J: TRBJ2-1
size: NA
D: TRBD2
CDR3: CASSLGGAGDEQFF
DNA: TGTGCCAGCAGCTTAGGGGGAGCGGGAGATGAGCAGTTCTTC

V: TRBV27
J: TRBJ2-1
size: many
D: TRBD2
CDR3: CASSRATGTSDHNEQFF
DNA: TGTGCCAGCAGTCGAGCTACCGGGACTAGCGACCACAATGAGCAGTTCTTC

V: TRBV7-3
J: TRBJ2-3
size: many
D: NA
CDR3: CASSLSGFNTDTQYF
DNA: TGTGCCAGCAGCCTGAGCGGGTTCAACACAGATACGCAGTATTTT

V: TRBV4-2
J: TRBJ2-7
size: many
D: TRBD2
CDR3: CASTAGDLDEQYF
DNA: TGTGCCAGCACCGCGGGGGACCTCGACGAGCAGTACTTC

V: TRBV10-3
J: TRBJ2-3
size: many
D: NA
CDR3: CAIRSGTDTQYF
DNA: TGTGCCATTAGATCCGGCACAGATACGCAGTATTTT

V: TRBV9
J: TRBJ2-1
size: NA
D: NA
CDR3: CASSVSTGLLIF
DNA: TGTGCCAGCAGCGTATCGACCGGACTCTTGATCTTC